The 8 T cell receptor beta chains reported below all come from one sample, sequenced in a study of T cells expressing NK-cell markers. Following a re-call of the 5' RACE reads, TCRdb has one entry per CDR3 protein and lacks DNA. The sample totals almost 450,000 distinct CDR3 sequences. The sequencing input was blood T cells: a sorted CD56 or NKG2C T cell subset, CD4+ or CD8+ T cells, or bulk PBMC T cells (not recorded which). The receptors come from a woman aged 18 to 75 in good health.

The chain has TRBV20-1 and TRBJ2-7; TCRdb proposes TRBD1, but this gene call is untestable without DNA. Germline lookup yields CDR1 DFQATT and CDR2 SNEGSKA (reference sequence). The CDR3 is 14 amino acids. The CDR3 spells CSASFPGQPNEQYF.

The rearrangement links TRBV3-1 to TRBJ2-3; TCRdb's D gene call, TRBD1, goes unchecked for lack of DNA. Germline CDR1 and CDR2: LGHDT and YNNKEL (reference sequence). This CDR3 spans 14 amino acids. The chain's CDR3 is CASSPRQGWDTQYF.

The chain carries TRBV10-3 and TRBJ2-3. Germline CDR1 is ENHRY and CDR2 is SYGVKD. CDR3 size: 15 residues. The CDR3 loop reads CAIRGGLTSTDTQYF.

The chain joins TRBV12-3 or TRBV12-4 to TRBJ2-1; TCRdb returns TRBD1, unconfirmable since there is no DNA. This CDR3 has 15 amino acids. The chain's CDR3 is CASRIQGSGYNEQFF.

The chain employs TRBV11-2 and TRBJ1-2. This CDR3 spans 13 amino acids. Germline values: CDR1 SGHAT, CDR2 FQNNGV. The chain's CDR3 is CASSFELDYGYTF.

This chain links TRBV20-1 with TRBJ2-2; TCRdb picks TRBD2, but there is no DNA to check that call. The CDR3 spans 18 residues. Germline V gene data show CDR1 as DFQATT and CDR2 as SNEGSKA (reference sequence). CDR3 region: CSARVGHGSGANTGELFF.

J is TRBJ2-3 and V is TRBV5-1; TCRdb picks TRBD1, but there is no DNA to check that call. The CDR3 totals 16 residues. The germline V gene has CDR1 SGHRS and CDR2 YFSETQ. This CDR3 is CASSWTPGQGADTQYF.

The rearrangement links TRBV5-1 to TRBJ2-5. The V gene's germline CDR1 is SGHRS and CDR2 YFSETQ. The CDR3 spans 13 residues. This CDR3 is CASSLATQETQYF.